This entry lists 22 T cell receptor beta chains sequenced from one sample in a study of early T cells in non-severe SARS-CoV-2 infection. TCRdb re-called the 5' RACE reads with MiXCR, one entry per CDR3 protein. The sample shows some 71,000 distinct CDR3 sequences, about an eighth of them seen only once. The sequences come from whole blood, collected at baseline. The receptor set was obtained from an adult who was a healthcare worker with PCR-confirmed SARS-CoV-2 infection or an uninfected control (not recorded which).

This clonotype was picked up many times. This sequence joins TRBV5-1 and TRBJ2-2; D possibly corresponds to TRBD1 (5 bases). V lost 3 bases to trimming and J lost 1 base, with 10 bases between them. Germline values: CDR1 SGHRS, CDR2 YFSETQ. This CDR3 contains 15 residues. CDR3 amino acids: CASSSYGQNTGELFF. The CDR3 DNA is TGCGCCAGCAGCTCCTACGGACAGAACACCGGGGAGCTGTTTTTT.

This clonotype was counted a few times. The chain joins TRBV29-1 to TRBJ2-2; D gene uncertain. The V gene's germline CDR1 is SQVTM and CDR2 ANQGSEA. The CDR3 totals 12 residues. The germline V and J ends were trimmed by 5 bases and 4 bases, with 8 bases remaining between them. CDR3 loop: CSVKFSTGELFF. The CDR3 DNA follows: TGCAGCGTTAAGTTTTCCACCGGGGAGCTGTTTTTT.

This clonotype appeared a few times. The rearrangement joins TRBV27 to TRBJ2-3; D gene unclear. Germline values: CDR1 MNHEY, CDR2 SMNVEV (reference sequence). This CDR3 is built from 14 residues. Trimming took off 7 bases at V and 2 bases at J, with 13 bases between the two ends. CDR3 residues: CASKEQPNTDTQYF. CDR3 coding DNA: TGTGCCAGCAAAGAACAGCCAAACACAGATACGCAGTATTTT.

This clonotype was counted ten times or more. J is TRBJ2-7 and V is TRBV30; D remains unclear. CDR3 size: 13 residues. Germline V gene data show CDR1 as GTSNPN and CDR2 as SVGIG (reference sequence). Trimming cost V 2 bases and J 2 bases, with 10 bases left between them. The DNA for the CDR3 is TGTGCCTGGAGTTTCGGTCAACCCTACGAGCAGTACTTC. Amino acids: CAWSFGQPYEQYF.

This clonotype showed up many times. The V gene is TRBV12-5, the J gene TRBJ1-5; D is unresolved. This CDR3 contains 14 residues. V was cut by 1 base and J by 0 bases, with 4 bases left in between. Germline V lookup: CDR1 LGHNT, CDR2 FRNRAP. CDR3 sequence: CASGLAYSNQPQHF. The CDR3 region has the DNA TGTGCTAGTGGTTTGGCGTATAGCAATCAGCCCCAGCATTTT.

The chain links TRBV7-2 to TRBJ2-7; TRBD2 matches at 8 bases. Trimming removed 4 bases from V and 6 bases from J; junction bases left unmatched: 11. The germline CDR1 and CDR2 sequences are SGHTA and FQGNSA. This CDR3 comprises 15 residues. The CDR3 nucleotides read TGTGCCAGCAGCTCGTTAGGTAGCGGGATTCTCGAGCAGTACTTC. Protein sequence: CASSSLGSGILEQYF.

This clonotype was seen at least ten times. The CDR3 nucleotides read TGTGCCAGCAGCAAAAGACTAGCGGGGGGGCCATCGAATGAGCAGTTCTTC. It specifies CASSKRLAGGPSNEQFF. The chain links TRBV5-6 to TRBJ2-1, with 14 nucleotides matching TRBD2. This CDR3 contains 17 residues. Trimming at V came to 4 bases and at J to 7 bases, leaving 10 bases not matched to a gene. The germline V gene encodes CDR1 SGHDT and CDR2 YYEEEE.

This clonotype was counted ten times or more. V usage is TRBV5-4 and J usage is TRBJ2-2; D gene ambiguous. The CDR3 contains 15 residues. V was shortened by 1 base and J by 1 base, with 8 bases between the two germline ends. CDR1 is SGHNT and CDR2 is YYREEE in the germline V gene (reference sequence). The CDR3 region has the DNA TGTGCCAGCAGCTTGTCCCACCTGAACACCGGGGAGCTGTTTTTT. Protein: CASSLSHLNTGELFF.

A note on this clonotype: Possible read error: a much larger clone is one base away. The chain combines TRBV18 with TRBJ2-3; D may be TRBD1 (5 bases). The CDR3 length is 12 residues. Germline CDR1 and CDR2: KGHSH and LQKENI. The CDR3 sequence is CVSSPGSVTQYF. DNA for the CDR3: TGTGTCAGCTCACCAGGGTCAGTTACGCAGTATTTT. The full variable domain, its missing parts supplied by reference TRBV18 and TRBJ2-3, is NAGVMQNPRHLVRRRGQEARLRCSPMKGHSHVYWYRQLPEEGLKFMVYLQKENIIDESGMPKERFSAEFPKEGPSILRIQQVVRGDSAAYFCVSSPGSVTQYFGPGTRLTVL.

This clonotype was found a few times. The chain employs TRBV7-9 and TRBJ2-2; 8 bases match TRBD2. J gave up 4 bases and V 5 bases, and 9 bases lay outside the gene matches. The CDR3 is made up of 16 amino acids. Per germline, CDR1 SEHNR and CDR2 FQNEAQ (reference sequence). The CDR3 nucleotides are TGTGCCAGCAGCCCCCGGGGGGGCCTGGTCACCGGGGAGCTGTTTTTT. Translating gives CASSPRGGLVTGELFF.

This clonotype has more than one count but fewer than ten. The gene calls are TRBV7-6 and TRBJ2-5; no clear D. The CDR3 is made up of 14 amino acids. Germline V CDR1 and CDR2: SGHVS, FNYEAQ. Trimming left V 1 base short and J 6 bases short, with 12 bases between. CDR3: CASSLGAYDKTQYF. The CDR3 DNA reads TGTGCCAGCAGCTTAGGAGCTTATGACAAGACCCAGTACTTC.

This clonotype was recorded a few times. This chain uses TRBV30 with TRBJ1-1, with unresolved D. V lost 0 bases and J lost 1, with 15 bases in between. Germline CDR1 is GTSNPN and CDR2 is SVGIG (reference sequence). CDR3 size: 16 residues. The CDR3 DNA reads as TGTGCCTGGAGTGTCACGACTACGGCTGGGAACACTGAAGCTTTCTTT. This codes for CAWSVTTTAGNTEAFF.

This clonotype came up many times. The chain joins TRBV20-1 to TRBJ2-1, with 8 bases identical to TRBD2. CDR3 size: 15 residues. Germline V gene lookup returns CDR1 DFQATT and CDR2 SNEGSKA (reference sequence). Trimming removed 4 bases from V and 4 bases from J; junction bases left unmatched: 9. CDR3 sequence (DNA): TGCAGTGCTATCGGGAGGGGGGCGAGTTACAATGAGCAGTTCTTC. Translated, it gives CSAIGRGASYNEQFF.

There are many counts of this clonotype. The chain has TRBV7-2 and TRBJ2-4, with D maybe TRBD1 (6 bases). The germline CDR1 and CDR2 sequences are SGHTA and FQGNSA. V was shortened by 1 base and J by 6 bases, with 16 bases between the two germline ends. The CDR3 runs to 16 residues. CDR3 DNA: TGTGCCAGCAGCTTAGTGGAGCTGGGGGCCGTAAACATTCAGTACTTC. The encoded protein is CASSLVELGAVNIQYF. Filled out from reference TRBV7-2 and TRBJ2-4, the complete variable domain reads GAGVSQSPSNKVTEKGKDVELRCDPISGHTALYWYRQSLGQGLEFLIYFQGNSAPDKSGLPSDRFSAERTGGSVSTLTIQRTQQEDSAVYLCASSLVELGAVNIQYFGAGTRLSVL.

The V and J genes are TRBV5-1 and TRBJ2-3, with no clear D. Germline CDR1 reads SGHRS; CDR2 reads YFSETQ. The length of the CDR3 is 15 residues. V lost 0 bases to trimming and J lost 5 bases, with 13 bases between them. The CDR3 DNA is TGCGCCAGCAGCTTGGAACAGCCTGGAGAAGATACGCAGTATTTT. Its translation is CASSLEQPGEDTQYF. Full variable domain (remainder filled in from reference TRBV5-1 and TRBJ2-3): KAGVTQTPRYLIKTRGQQVTLSCSPISGHRSVSWYQQTPGQGLQFLFEYFSETQRNKGNFPGRFSGRQFSNSRSEMNVSTLELGDSALYLCASSLEQPGEDTQYFGPGTRLTVL.

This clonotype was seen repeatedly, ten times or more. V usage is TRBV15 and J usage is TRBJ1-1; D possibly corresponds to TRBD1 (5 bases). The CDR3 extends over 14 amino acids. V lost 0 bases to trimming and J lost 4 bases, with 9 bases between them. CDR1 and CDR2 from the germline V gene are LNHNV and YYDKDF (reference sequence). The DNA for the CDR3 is TGTGCCACCAGCAGAGAGTTAGGGACCACTGAAGCTTTCTTT. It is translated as CATSRELGTTEAFF.

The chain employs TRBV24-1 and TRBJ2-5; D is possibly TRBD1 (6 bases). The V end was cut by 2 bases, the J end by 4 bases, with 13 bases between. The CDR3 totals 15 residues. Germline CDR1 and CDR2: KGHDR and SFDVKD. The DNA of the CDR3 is TGTGCCACCAGTGATTCGTCACAGGGTCGAGAGACCCAGTACTTC. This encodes CATSDSSQGRETQYF.

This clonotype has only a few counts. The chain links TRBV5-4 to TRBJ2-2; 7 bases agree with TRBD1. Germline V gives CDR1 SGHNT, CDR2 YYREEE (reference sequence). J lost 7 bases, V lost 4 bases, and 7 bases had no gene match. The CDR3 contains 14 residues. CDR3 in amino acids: CASSTERGHGELFF. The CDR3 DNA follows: TGTGCCAGCAGCACAGAAAGGGGGCACGGGGAGCTGTTTTTT.

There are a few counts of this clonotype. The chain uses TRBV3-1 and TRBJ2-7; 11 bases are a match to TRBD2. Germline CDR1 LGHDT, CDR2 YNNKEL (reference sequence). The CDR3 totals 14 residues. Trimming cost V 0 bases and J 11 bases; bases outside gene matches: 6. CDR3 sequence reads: CASSQDQTSGDKYF. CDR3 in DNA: TGTGCCAGCAGCCAAGATCAGACTAGCGGGGATAAGTACTTC.

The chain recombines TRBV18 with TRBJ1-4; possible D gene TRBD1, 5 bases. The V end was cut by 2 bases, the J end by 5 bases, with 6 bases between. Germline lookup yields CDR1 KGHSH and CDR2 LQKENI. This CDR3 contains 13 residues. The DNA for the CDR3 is TGTGCCAGCTCACCAGGGGCAAATGAAAAACTGTTTTTT. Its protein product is CASSPGANEKLFF. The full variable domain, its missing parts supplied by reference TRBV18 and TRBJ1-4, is NAGVMQNPRHLVRRRGQEARLRCSPMKGHSHVYWYRQLPEEGLKFMVYLQKENIIDESGMPKERFSAEFPKEGPSILRIQQVVRGDSAAYFCASSPGANEKLFFGSGTQLSVL.

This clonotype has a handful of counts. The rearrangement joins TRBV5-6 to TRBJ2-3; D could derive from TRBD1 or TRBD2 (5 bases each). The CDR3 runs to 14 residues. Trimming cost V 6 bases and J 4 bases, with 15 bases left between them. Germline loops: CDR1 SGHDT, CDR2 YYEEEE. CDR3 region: CASTTHGTADTQYF. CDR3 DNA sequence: TGTGCCAGCACCACTCATGGGACCGCAGATACGCAGTATTTT.

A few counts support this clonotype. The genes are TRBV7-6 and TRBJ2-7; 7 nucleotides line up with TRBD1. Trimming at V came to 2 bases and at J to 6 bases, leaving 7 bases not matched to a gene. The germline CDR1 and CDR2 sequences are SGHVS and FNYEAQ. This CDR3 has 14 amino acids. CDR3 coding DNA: TGTGCCAGCAGCTTACGGACAGGAAGGAGCGAGCAGTACTTC. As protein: CASSLRTGRSEQYF.